Included here is one T cell receptor (beta chain) sequence, with context. Its antigen is still unknown. This sample stems from a study of CD8 T cells in Susac syndrome. V lost 6 bases to trimming and J lost 2 bases, with 16 bases between them. The CDR3 sequence is 15 residues long. Germline V gene sequence: CDR1 SNHLY, CDR2 FYNNEI. TEMRA cells were FACS-enriched, and CD8+ and CD4+ T cells were isolated negatively. Random hexamers were used to reverse transcribe 0.5 to 1 ug of RNA. With immunoSEQ multiplex PCR, TCR beta CDR3 was amplified across 54 Vbeta and 13 Jbeta. TCRdb reanalysed the immunoSEQ multiplex PCR reads using MiXCR and keeps one entry per CDR3 protein. The sample yields 150,000 or so distinct CDR3 sequences, around 95% seen once. Study results and caveats: Individuals included in the TCR sequencing and HLA analysis were acknowledged by the study to be relatively few in number.

This sequence originates from a human donor with multiple sclerosis. This chain links TRBV2 with TRBJ2-5; weak D call: TRBD1 (6 bases). Sequencing was done on a sample of CD8+ T cells from PBMCs. CDR3: CASRTGLQVQETQYF. The CDR3 DNA reads TGTGCCAGCAGGACAGGACTTCAGGTTCAAGAGACCCAGTACTTC.